One and the same sample provided the 13 T cell receptor beta chains below, sequenced in a study of T cell repertoires in cytomegalovirus infection. Their cognate antigens are unknown. TCRdb re-called the reads with MiXCR, one entry per CDR3 protein. The profile covers fewer than 1,000,000 distinct CDR3 sequences, with 25% to 40% appearing a single time and roughly 13% taken by the ten largest. The sequencing used cultured CD8+ T cells from PBMCs, collected from culture after CMV antigen stimulation. These receptors were obtained from a human donor in good health (CMV status not recorded). Some clones in this sample may be carry-over from other donors' samples.

The chain recombines TRBV7-6 with TRBJ1-3; no clear D. The CDR3 contains 15 residues. Per the germline V gene, CDR1 is SGHVS and CDR2 is FNYEAQ. V was clipped by 1 base and J by 0 bases, with 7 bases between them. Written as DNA, the CDR3 is TGTGCCAGCAGCTTAGACATGAACTCTGGAAACACCATATATTTT. Its translation is CASSLDMNSGNTIYF.

J is TRBJ2-1 and V is TRBV4-3, with a possible D match to TRBD1 (5 bases). Germline CDR1 is LGHNA and CDR2 is YSLEER. There are 14 residues in the CDR3. Trimming removed 0 bases from V and 8 bases from J, with 11 bases in between. The CDR3 loop reads CASSQDRGTYEQFF. CDR3 sequence (DNA): TGCGCCAGCAGCCAAGATAGGGGCACATATGAGCAGTTCTTC.

The chain couples TRBV28 to TRBJ1-5, with D perhaps TRBD1 (6 bases). V was shortened by 4 bases and J by 5 bases, with 12 bases between the two germline ends. CDR1 and CDR2 (germline): MDHEN, SYDVKM. This CDR3 has 14 amino acids. CDR3 sequence: CASSSGDTDQPQHF. The CDR3 bases are TGTGCCAGCAGTTCTGGGGACACCGATCAGCCCCAGCATTTT.

V gene TRBV5-1 combines with J gene TRBJ2-1; a weak D match, TRBD1 (6 bases). Germline V gene sequence: CDR1 SGHRS, CDR2 YFSETQ. This CDR3 has 17 residues. V dropped 4 bases and J dropped 8 bases, with 25 bases sitting between them. The CDR3 loop reads CASSLEWTSGVWDEQFF. The CDR3 nucleotides read TGCGCCAGCAGCCTGGAATGGACGTCAGGGGTTTGGGATGAGCAGTTCTTC. The complete variable domain, with remaining parts taken from reference TRBV5-1 and TRBJ2-1, reads KAGVTQTPRYLIKTRGQQVTLSCSPISGHRSVSWYQQTPGQGLQFLFEYFSETQRNKGNFPGRFSGRQFSNSRSEMNVSTLELGDSALYLCASSLEWTSGVWDEQFFGPGTRLTVL.

The chain recombines TRBV11-3 with TRBJ2-1; D perhaps matches TRBD2 (5 bases). V was pared by 5 bases and J by 0 bases, with 14 bases between. There are 16 residues in the CDR3. Germline CDR1 and CDR2: SGHNT and YENEEA. The CDR3 spells CASSPRAVSSYNEQFF. DNA of the CDR3: TGTGCCAGCAGCCCCAGAGCGGTAAGCTCCTACAATGAGCAGTTCTTC.

This clonotype was seen a single time. This chain links TRBV7-4 with TRBJ2-3; the match to TRBD2 covers 10 bases. The junction had 12 bases not matched to a gene; V was cut back by 7 bases and J by 5 bases. CDR1 and CDR2 from the germline V gene are SGHVT and SQSDAQ. This CDR3 has 16 amino acids. CDR3 DNA: TGTGCCAGCACCCCCGCTCTCCGACTAGCGGGAGATACGCAGTATTTT. Its translation is CASTPALRLAGDTQYF.

Only a few counts were recorded for this clonotype. The chain recombines TRBV6-2 or TRBV6-3 with TRBJ2-2; a possible D gene is TRBD1 (6 bases). Trimming pared 1 base from V and 0 bases from J, leaving 18 bases between. Germline CDR1 MNHEY, CDR2 SVGEGT. The CDR3 has 19 residues. The CDR3, as DNA: TGTGCCAGCAGTTACTGGGCTCCGTACAGGGACGCGAACACCGGGGAGCTGTTTTTT. This codes for CASSYWAPYRDANTGELFF.

The chain is built from TRBV28 and TRBJ2-1; 11 bases line up with TRBD1. The CDR3 length is 19 residues. Looked up from germline, CDR1 is MDHEN and CDR2 is SYDVKM. After removal of 4 bases from V and 4 bases from J, the junction contained 15 bases not matched to a gene. In DNA form, the CDR3 reads TGTGCCAGCAGTTACCGGCGGGGACAGGGGGATTTTAGTTACAATGAGCAGTTCTTC. This gives the protein CASSYRRGQGDFSYNEQFF.

This clonotype showed up just a few times. V usage is TRBV6-6 and J usage is TRBJ1-6; D is ambiguous. V was pared by 0 bases and J by 7 bases, with 10 bases between. CDR3 length: 15 residues. Per germline, CDR1 MNHNY and CDR2 SVGAGI (reference sequence). The CDR3 DNA sequence: TGTGCCAGCAGTTACTCGAGTGGTAGGAATTCACCCCTCCACTTT. Protein product: CASSYSSGRNSPLHF.

J is TRBJ2-1 and V is TRBV7-9, with a tentative D call TRBD2 (5 bases). The CDR3 length is 16 residues. The germline gives CDR1 SEHNR, CDR2 FQNEAQ (reference sequence). Deletions cut 0 bases from V and 8 bases from J, with 17 bases between. CDR3 region: CASSLARRQRYDEQFF. The CDR3 region has the DNA TGTGCCAGCAGCTTAGCGCGGAGGCAAAGGTACGATGAGCAGTTCTTC.

The chain carries TRBV12-3 or TRBV12-4 and TRBJ2-1; 8 bases fit TRBD1. The CDR3 consists of 19 residues. Trimming took 6 bases from V and 6 from J; bases not matched to a gene: 22. Here the CDR3 reads CASSRLSGQGRIPGNEQFF. CDR3 nucleotide sequence: TGTGCCAGCAGCCGCCTTTCTGGACAGGGAAGGATTCCGGGCAATGAGCAGTTCTTC.

V and J are TRBV14 and TRBJ1-2; 7 bases are shared with TRBD1. The CDR3 has 17 amino acids. CDR1 is SGHDN and CDR2 is FVKESK in the germline V gene. V shed 5 bases, J shed 3 bases, and the junction held 15 bases outside the gene matches. CDR3 protein: CASSSTSRDSEDYGYTF. The CDR3 DNA is TGTGCCAGCAGCTCTACGTCCCGGGACAGTGAGGACTATGGCTACACCTTC. Filled out from reference TRBV14 and TRBJ1-2, the complete variable domain reads EAGVTQFPSHSVIEKGQTVTLRCDPISGHDNLYWYRRVMGKEIKFLLHFVKESKQDESGMPNNRFLAERTGGTYSTLKVQPAELEDSGVYFCASSSTSRDSEDYGYTFGSGTRLTVV.

The V and J genes are TRBV14 and TRBJ1-1, with D uncertain. The CDR3 is 13 residues long. Germline V lookup: CDR1 SGHDN, CDR2 FVKESK. Trimming cost V 5 bases and J 8 bases, with 15 bases left between them. Written as DNA, the CDR3 is TGTGCCAGCAGCGGACGGCCGTCACTGGAAGCTTTCTTT. Translation gives CASSGRPSLEAFF.